These T cell receptor beta chains were read from a single sample in a study of human T cells and chemical hapten exposure. Via MiXCR, TCRdb re-called the RACE reads, giving one row per CDR3 protein. The sample contains approximately 79,000 distinct CDR3 sequences, roughly 8.5% of which appear only once. The sequencing used whole blood, collected in connection with sensitization to the hapten diphenylcyclopropenone (DPC). Source of these receptors: a man aged 40-50 years with alopecia areata. Some clones in this sample may be carry-over from other donors' samples. The CDR3 runs from the conserved cysteine through the conserved F or W. A D gene is named only where the DNA matches it firmly. Only some rows state a clone size, as once, few, many or a class for expanded clones.

cdr3_nt cdr3_aa j_call v_call d_call clone_size
TGTGCCAGCAGCCGGACTAGCGGGAGAAGCACAGATACGCAGTATTTT CASSRTSGRSTDTQYF TRBJ2-3 TRBV3-1 TRBD2 few
TGTGCCAGTAGTAACAGTGGACTAGCGGGCGGGGAGCAGTTCTTC CASSNSGLAGGEQFF TRBJ2-1 TRBV19 TRBD2 NA
TGTGCCAGCAGCCCACGGACAGGCACAGATACGCAGTATTTT CASSPRTGTDTQYF TRBJ2-3 TRBV3-1 NA many
TGTGCCAGCACCCAACAGGGGGTGGGAGAGACCCAGTACTTC CASTQQGVGETQYF TRBJ2-5 TRBV6-6 TRBD1 NA
TGTGCCAGCTTCGAGAATGTTGAAAAACTGTTTTTT CASFENVEKLFF TRBJ1-4 TRBV28 NA NA
TGTGCCAGCAGCCGGACAGGGGGCGCGGGCACAGATACGCAGTATTTT CASSRTGGAGTDTQYF TRBJ2-3 TRBV28 TRBD1 many
TGTGCCACGGGCGGAACTGAAGCTTTCTTT CATGGTEAFF TRBJ1-1 TRBV10-3 NA many
TGTGCCAGCAGTTTATTGCAATTTCCTCCCTTCTTC CASSLLQFPPFF TRBJ1-2 TRBV28 NA NA
TGCACCAGCAGCCAAGATCGGACAGTAAATCAGCCCCAGCATTTT CTSSQDRTVNQPQHF TRBJ1-5 TRBV1 NA many
TGTGCCAGCAGTTCACAGGGAGCCCCCATCCACGAGCAGTACTTC CASSSQGAPIHEQYF TRBJ2-7 TRBV6-2/TRBV6-3 NA NA
TGTGCCAGCAGTTTATATAGGGCGGGATATGGCTACACCTTC CASSLYRAGYGYTF TRBJ1-2 TRBV28 NA NA
TGTGCCAGCAGTCCTCCAGCTTCGTTAGCTTTCTTT CASSPPASLAFF TRBJ1-1 TRBV6-2/TRBV6-3 NA many
TGTGCCAGCAGTGAATGGGGCAGGGCCACCTACAATGAGCAGTTCTTC CASSEWGRATYNEQFF TRBJ2-1 TRBV6-1 NA NA
TGTGCCAGCAGCGGGAGAGCGGGAGGGAGCGGATCCTACAATGAGCAGTTCTTC CASSGRAGGSGSYNEQFF TRBJ2-1 TRBV11-3 TRBD2 many
TGTGCCAGCAGTTACAGGAGAACGGGATCTGCAACTAATGAAAAACTGTTTTTT CASSYRRTGSATNEKLFF TRBJ1-4 TRBV6-2/TRBV6-3 NA few
TGCGCCAGCAGCCAAGAAGCCCTAGGCGGCGGGAATGAGCAGTTCTTC CASSQEALGGGNEQFF TRBJ2-1 TRBV4-3 NA NA
TGTGCCAGCAGCTTAACAGGGTTTTTGAACACTGAAGCTTTCTTT CASSLTGFLNTEAFF TRBJ1-1 TRBV7-3 NA NA
TGCAGTGCCCGGATCACAGATACGCAGTATTTT CSARITDTQYF TRBJ2-3 TRBV20-1 NA NA
TGTGCCAGCAGTTTAGGGGCTAACTACGAGCAGTACTTC CASSLGANYEQYF TRBJ2-7 TRBV12-3/TRBV12-4 NA few
TGTGCCATCAGGGAGGAGGCAGATACGCAGTATTTT CAIREEADTQYF TRBJ2-3 TRBV10-3 NA few
TGTGCCAGCGTCGCTGGTCCCACTGAAGCTTTCTTT CASVAGPTEAFF TRBJ1-1 TRBV6-5 NA many
TGTGCCAGCAGCCCCGGACAGAACAATGAGCAGTTCTTC CASSPGQNNEQFF TRBJ2-1 TRBV7-3 NA NA
TGTGCCACCAAGAATGGACAGGGACGAGGGACCGGGGAGCTGTTTTTT CATKNGQGRGTGELFF TRBJ2-2 TRBV19 TRBD1 few
TGTGCCAGCAGTCATCGGACTAGCGGGAGGGGGGCAGATACGCAGTATTTT CASSHRTSGRGADTQYF TRBJ2-3 TRBV28 TRBD2 NA
TGTGCCAGCAGCGTTCCGAGCACAGATACGCAGTATTTT CASSVPSTDTQYF TRBJ2-3 TRBV11-3 NA many
TGTGCCAGCAGGGCCCTGGGACAAGACTATGGTGGCTACACCTTC CASRALGQDYGGYTF TRBJ1-2 TRBV6-2/TRBV6-3 NA many
TGTGCCAGCAGCCGGGGACAGCGAGAGACCCAGTACTTC CASSRGQRETQYF TRBJ2-5 TRBV3-1 TRBD1 few
TGTGCCAGCAGCTTAGGGGGACAGGGCCTCAATCAGCCCCAGCATTTT CASSLGGQGLNQPQHF TRBJ1-5 TRBV7-9 TRBD1 few
TGCAGTGCTAGAGATCACGGGGGACAGGGAAGTGAAAAACTGTTTTTT CSARDHGGQGSEKLFF TRBJ1-4 TRBV20-1 TRBD1 few
TGTGCCAGCAGGCGGACAGGGGGGACCAACACCATATATTTT CASRRTGGTNTIYF TRBJ1-3 TRBV28 TRBD1 NA
TGTGCCAGCAGCCAAGTGAGCAGAGGTGGCAAAAACATTCAGTACTTC CASSQVSRGGKNIQYF TRBJ2-4 TRBV4-2 NA few